This T cell receptor (beta chain) emerged from a study of blood T cell repertoires in COVID-19. This CDR3 has 16 amino acids. Germline V gives CDR1 SGHTA, CDR2 FQGTGA. The V end was cut by 3 bases, the J end by 4 bases, with 16 bases between. Assay: immunoSEQ multiplex PCR; the TCRdb copy retains only in-frame clones and omits some. The sample has some 350,000 clones, approximately 86% seen once. Sample: peripheral blood. This TCR was recovered from a human donor in a cohort sampled during active COVID-19. The chain is built from TRBV7-3 and TRBJ2-1; no reliable D call. CDR3 nucleotide sequence: TGTGCCAGCAGCTTCCAAGGTGGCGGCTTGTACAATGAGCAGTTCTTC. This gives the protein CASSFQGGGLYNEQFF.